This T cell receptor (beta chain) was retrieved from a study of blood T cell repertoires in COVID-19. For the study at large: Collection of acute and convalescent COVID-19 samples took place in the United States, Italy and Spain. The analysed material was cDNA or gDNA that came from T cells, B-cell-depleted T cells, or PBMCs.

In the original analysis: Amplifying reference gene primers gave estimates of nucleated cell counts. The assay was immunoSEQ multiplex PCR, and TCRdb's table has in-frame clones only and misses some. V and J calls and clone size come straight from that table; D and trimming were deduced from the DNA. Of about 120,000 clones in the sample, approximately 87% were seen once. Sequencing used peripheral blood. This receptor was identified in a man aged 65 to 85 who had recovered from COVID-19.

CDR3 in amino acids: CASSSPGLAVSYEQYF. For the CDR3, the DNA is TGTGCCAGCAGTTCCCCTGGGCTAGCGGTCTCCTACGAGCAGTACTTC. The gene calls are TRBV28 and TRBJ2-7; TRBD2 agrees at 7 bases. This CDR3 has 16 residues. Germline lookup yields CDR1 MDHEN and CDR2 SYDVKM. Germline trimming cut 4 bases from V and 0 bases from J; bases unmatched to any gene: 9.